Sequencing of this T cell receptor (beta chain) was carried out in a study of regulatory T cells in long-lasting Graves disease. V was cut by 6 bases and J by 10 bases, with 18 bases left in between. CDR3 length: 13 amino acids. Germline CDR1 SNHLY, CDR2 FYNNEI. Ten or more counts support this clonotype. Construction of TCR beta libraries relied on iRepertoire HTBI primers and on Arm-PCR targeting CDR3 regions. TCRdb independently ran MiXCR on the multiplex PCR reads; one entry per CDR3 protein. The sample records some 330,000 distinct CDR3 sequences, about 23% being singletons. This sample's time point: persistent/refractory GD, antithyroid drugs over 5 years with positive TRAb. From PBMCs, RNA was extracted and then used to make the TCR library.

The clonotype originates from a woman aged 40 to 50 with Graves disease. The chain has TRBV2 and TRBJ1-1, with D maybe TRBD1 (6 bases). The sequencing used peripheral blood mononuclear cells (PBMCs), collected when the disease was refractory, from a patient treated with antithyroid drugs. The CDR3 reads CASSARGGGGAFF. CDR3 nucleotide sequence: TGTGCCAGCAGCGCCAGGGGAGGGGGAGGAGCTTTCTTT.